These 11 T cell receptor beta chains were sequenced from one sample in a study of radiotherapy plus CTLA-4 blockade in lung cancer. The assay was immunoSEQ multiplex PCR, and TCRdb's table has in-frame clones only and misses some. In the table there are 65,000 to 100,000 clones, about four fifths of which are singletons. The sequences come from peripheral blood, collected from a patient treated with radiotherapy plus ipilimumab. Receptors originate from a human donor with non-small cell lung cancer who had stable disease on radiotherapy plus ipilimumab.

J is TRBJ2-2 and V is TRBV5-1; D possibly corresponds to TRBD2 (6 bases). V was clipped by 2 bases and J by 5 bases, with 13 bases between them. Germline assignment: CDR1 SGHRS and CDR2 YFSETQ. This CDR3 comprises 15 residues. The CDR3 sequence is CASSLLAPETGELFF. DNA of the CDR3: TGCGCCAGCAGCTTACTAGCCCCCGAAACCGGGGAGCTGTTTTTT.

The V and J genes are TRBV7-2 and TRBJ2-1, with 9 bases lining up with TRBD2. This CDR3 comprises 16 residues. Looked up from germline, CDR1 is SGHTA and CDR2 is FQGNSA. V shed 2 bases, J shed 6 bases, and the junction held 8 bases outside the gene matches. The CDR3 DNA sequence: TGTGCCAGCAGCTTAAATAGCGGGGGCGGCCGCAATGAGCAGTTCTTC. Its translation: CASSLNSGGGRNEQFF. The full variable domain, completed using reference TRBV7-2 and TRBJ2-1, is GAGVSQSPSNKVTEKGKDVELRCDPISGHTALYWYRQSLGQGLEFLIYFQGNSAPDKSGLPSDRFSAERTGGSVSTLTIQRTQQEDSAVYLCASSLNSGGGRNEQFFGPGTRLTVL.

This clone was detected a few times. The rearrangement joins TRBV28 to TRBJ2-1, with 11 bases aligning to TRBD2. The CDR3 has 15 amino acids. V lost 8 bases and J lost 7; bases outside the gene matches: 10. Germline V gives CDR1 MDHEN, CDR2 SYDVKM. CDR3 loop: CASVIAGGLKNEQFF. Written as DNA, the CDR3 is TGTGCCAGCGTAATAGCGGGAGGGTTGAAGAATGAGCAGTTCTTC.

This clone has just a few counts. The J gene is TRBJ2-7, the V gene TRBV7-9; maybe TRBD2 (5 bases). V shed 4 bases and J shed 5 bases, with 18 bases lying between them. Germline CDR1 SEHNR, CDR2 FQNEAQ (reference sequence). There are 15 residues in the CDR3. The CDR3 DNA reads as TGTGCCAGCAGCTCCTCAGGTCGGGGTTTGCACGAGCAGTACTTC. Translating it yields CASSSSGRGLHEQYF.

The chain couples TRBV5-1 to TRBJ2-1, with D possibly matching TRBD1 (6 bases). V was cut by 0 bases and J by 3 bases, with 13 bases left in between. Per germline, CDR1 SGHRS and CDR2 YFSETQ. This CDR3 is 16 amino acids long. The CDR3 sequence is CASSLEPGQYYNEQFF. The CDR3 coding sequence is TGCGCCAGCAGCTTGGAGCCGGGACAATACTACAATGAGCAGTTCTTC. The full variable domain, with the rest looked up from reference TRBV5-1 and TRBJ2-1, is KAGVTQTPRYLIKTRGQQVTLSCSPISGHRSVSWYQQTPGQGLQFLFEYFSETQRNKGNFPGRFSGRQFSNSRSEMNVSTLELGDSALYLCASSLEPGQYYNEQFFGPGTRLTVL.

The chain couples TRBV9 to TRBJ2-1, with D maybe TRBD2 (6 bases). Trimming cost V 0 bases and J 1 base, with 11 bases left between them. Germline V CDR1 and CDR2: SGDLS, YYNGEE. This CDR3 is built from 16 residues. CDR3: CASSVAKTRSYNEQFF. Written as DNA, the CDR3 is TGTGCCAGCAGCGTAGCTAAGACTAGGTCCTACAATGAGCAGTTCTTC.

The chain couples TRBV9 to TRBJ1-5; unclear D gene. The germline V gene encodes CDR1 SGDLS and CDR2 YYNGEE. V lost 4 bases and J lost 2, with 10 bases in between. This CDR3 has 14 residues. The DNA for the CDR3 is TGTGCCAGCAGCACCAGCGGGGGCAATCAGCCCCAGCATTTT. Amino acid sequence: CASSTSGGNQPQHF.

The chain recombines TRBV5-6 with TRBJ2-6, with D possibly TRBD1 on 5 matching bases. V was shortened by 4 bases and J by 2 bases, with 7 bases between the two germline ends. The CDR3 is made up of 14 amino acids. Germline-derived CDR1 and CDR2 are SGHDT and YYEEEE. CDR3 sequence (DNA): TGTGCCAGCAGCGTCAGGGCTGGGGCCAACGTCCTGACTTTC. Translating gives CASSVRAGANVLTF.

The chain has TRBV9 and TRBJ1-6; 7 bases fit TRBD1. V lost 0 bases and J lost 4; bases outside the gene matches: 4. The V gene's germline CDR1 is SGDLS and CDR2 YYNGEE. The CDR3 extends over 16 amino acids. CDR3 region: CASSVGDRPYNSPLHF. The CDR3 nucleotides read TGTGCCAGCAGCGTAGGGGACAGACCATATAATTCACCCCTCCACTTT.

V usage is TRBV21-1 and J usage is TRBJ2-7; TRBD1 is the table's D call and was not checked against the DNA. TRBV21-1 is an annotated pseudogene. This CDR3 has 16 residues. DNA for the CDR3: TGTGCCAGCAGCAATCAGGGTTTGGGGGCCTTCTACGAGCAGTACTTC. This codes for CASSNQGLGAFYEQYF.

The rearrangement links TRBV20-1 to TRBJ2-1; D gene uncertain. CDR3 size: 11 residues. The V and J ends lost 5 bases and 5 bases respectively, with 7 bases between them. Germline V gene lookup returns CDR1 DFQATT and CDR2 SNEGSKA (reference sequence). The CDR3 DNA reads TGCAGTGCTCCCGCCCACAATGAGCAGTTCTTC. Protein sequence: CSAPAHNEQFF.